The sequence of this TCR beta chain was determined in a study of cytomegalovirus exposure and HLA in healthy donors. Study-level background: A later analysis reported the same platform for the roughly 120 validation repertoires and the 500 to 700 first-cohort repertoires.

Assay used: immunoSEQ multiplex PCR; TCRdb lists only in-frame clones, some missing. The repertoire has around 400,000 clones, 75% to 90% of them found once; the top ten carry 0.83%. V was pared by 3 bases and J by 3 bases, with 13 bases of the junction left unmatched. Germline lookup yields CDR1 MDHEN and CDR2 SYDVKM. The CDR3 has 19 residues. General study results and limits: TCR sequences were mostly rare, though some public TCRs occurred in many donors. The authors enumerated over 150 TCR beta chains as linked to cytomegalovirus. In vitro assays verified that three CMV-associated chains recognized CMV antigens specifically.

Turning to this clone: Its antigen is unknown.

This TCR derives from a woman aged 18-30 years in good health and CMV-seronegative. V usage is TRBV28 and J usage is TRBJ2-3; 12 bases align to TRBD2. Sequencing input: PBMCs. The CDR3 spells CASSFAGLAGSSGTDTQYF. In nucleotides, the CDR3 is TGTGCCAGCAGTTTCGCCGGACTAGCGGGATCCTCGGGGACAGATACGCAGTATTTT.